The T cell receptor beta chain under discussion was sequenced for a study of Graves' ophthalmopathy and Graves' hyperthyroidism. Study details: Ophthalmopathy not arising within 18 months of follow-up defined hyperthyroidism as stable.

Overall study results and limits: Blood also carried most expanded thyroid clonotypes exceeding 0.001 frequency. From stable hyperthyroidism, ophthalmopathy was separated by a 13-signature model with just over 85% sensitivity and around 79% specificity.

The V end was cut by 6 bases, the J end by 5 bases, with 13 bases between. CDR3 length: 13 residues. Comment on this clonotype: The antigen is unknown.

Beta-chain TCR CDR3 regions were amplified from RNA transcripts. After a first-round RT-PCR with HTBI primers, a second-round multiplex PCR was run. Each CDR3 protein is one row after TCRdb ran MiXCR on the multiplex PCR reads. The repertoire has about 1.2 million distinct CDR3 sequences, less than 45% of them found once; the top ten carry over 8.5%. The diagnosis was founded upon clinical symptoms, serum thyroxine, TRAb, thyroid ultrasound and orbital computed tomography. The V call is TRBV12-3 or TRBV12-4, the J call TRBJ2-5; D is ambiguous. Sequencing input: peripheral blood or thyroid tissue (not recorded which). The sequence came from an adult man with Graves' hyperthyroidism. CDR3 sequence reads: CASSRPGAETQYF. The CDR3 nucleotides read TGTGCCAGCAGCCGACCAGGCGCCGAGACCCAGTACTTC.